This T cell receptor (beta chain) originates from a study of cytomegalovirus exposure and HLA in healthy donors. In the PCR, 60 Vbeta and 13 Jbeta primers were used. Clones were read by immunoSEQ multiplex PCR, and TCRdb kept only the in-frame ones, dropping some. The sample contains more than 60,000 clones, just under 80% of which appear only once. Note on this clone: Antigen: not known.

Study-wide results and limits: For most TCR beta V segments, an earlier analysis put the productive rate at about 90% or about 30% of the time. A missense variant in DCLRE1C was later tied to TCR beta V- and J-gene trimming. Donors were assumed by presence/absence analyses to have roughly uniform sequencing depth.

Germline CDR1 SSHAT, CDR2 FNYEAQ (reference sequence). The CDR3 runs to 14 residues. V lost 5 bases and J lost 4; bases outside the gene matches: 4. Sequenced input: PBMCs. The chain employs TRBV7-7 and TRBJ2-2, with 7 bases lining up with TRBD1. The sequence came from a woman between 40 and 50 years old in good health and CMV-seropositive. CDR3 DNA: TGTGCCAGCAGCCCCGGGACAGTCACCGGGGAGCTGTTTTTT. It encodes CASSPGTVTGELFF.